The 32 T cell receptor beta chains presented below share a single source sample, sequenced in a study of CD8 T cells in Susac syndrome. Random hexamers primed reverse transcription of roughly 0.5 to 1 ug RNA. MiXCR was run by TCRdb on the immunoSEQ multiplex PCR reads, yielding one entry per CDR3 protein. The sample includes about 200,000 distinct CDR3 sequences, 85% to 95% of them seen just once. Source material: CD4+ T cells from PBMCs. These TCRs come from a human donor in good health.

This clonotype was seen once. The V gene is TRBV7-8, the J gene TRBJ2-7, with a possible D match to TRBD1 (5 bases). V lost 2 bases and J lost 7, with 21 bases in between. CDR3 length: 16 amino acids. Germline V gives CDR1 SGHVS, CDR2 FQNEAQ. CDR3 residues: CASSLPRQGRNLEQYF. The CDR3 coding sequence is TGTGCCAGCAGCTTACCCCGGCAGGGTAGAAATCTAGAGCAGTACTTC.

The CDR3 sequence is CASSNQGGGANVLTF. The CDR3 nucleotides are TGTGCCAGCAGCAACCAGGGTGGCGGGGCCAACGTCCTGACTTTC. V usage is TRBV7-2 and J usage is TRBJ2-6; D is possibly TRBD1 (5 bases). Trimming shortened V by 5 bases and J by 4 bases, and 12 bases separated the two germline ends. Germline lookup yields CDR1 SGHTA and CDR2 FQGNSA. The CDR3 contains 15 residues.

The V call is TRBV19, the J call TRBJ2-1; D not resolved. V was cut by 1 base and J by 9 bases, with 4 bases left in between. The CDR3 is 11 amino acids. From germline, CDR1 is LNHDA and CDR2 SQIVND (reference sequence). CDR3 in amino acids: CASSIGGEQFF. CDR3 nucleotide sequence: TGTGCCAGTAGTATAGGGGGTGAGCAGTTCTTC.

The V and J genes are TRBV27 and TRBJ1-1; D unresolved. Trimming removed 4 bases at V and 5 bases at J, with 11 bases between. The CDR3 length is 13 residues. Germline V CDR1 and CDR2: MNHEY, SMNVEV (reference sequence). CDR3 nucleotides: TGTGCCAGCAGTTCGGAGATAAGGACTGAAGCTTTCTTT. Amino acids: CASSSEIRTEAFF.

This clonotype has only one observation. This chain links TRBV2 with TRBJ2-6; D call uncertain. Trimming left V 3 bases short and J 4 bases short, with 10 bases between. The CDR3 contains 15 residues. The germline gives CDR1 SNHLY, CDR2 FYNNEI. Here the CDR3 DNA reads TGTGCCAGCAGTGACGTCGGCGCGGGGGCCAACGTCCTGACTTTC. It codes for CASSDVGAGANVLTF.

The V gene is TRBV18, the J gene TRBJ2-5; TRBD1 matches 10 bases. J was trimmed by 13 bases and V by 1 base; bases with no gene match: 9. The germline CDR1 and CDR2 sequences are KGHSH and LQKENI. This CDR3 is built from 14 residues. The CDR3 loop reads CASSPLAGTGELYF. CDR3 coding DNA: TGTGCCAGCTCACCACTGGCCGGGACAGGGGAGTTGTACTTC.

This sequence joins TRBV12-3 or TRBV12-4 and TRBJ1-1, with 7 nucleotides matching TRBD1. Trimming removed 5 bases from V and 2 bases from J; junction bases left unmatched: 8. The CDR3 is 15 residues long. The CDR3 DNA reads as TGTGCCAGCAGTGTCGACAGGGCCTTTAACACTGAAGCTTTCTTT. Translating it yields CASSVDRAFNTEAFF.

The V gene is TRBV5-4, the J gene TRBJ2-7, with 7 positions matching TRBD2. The CDR3 runs 14 residues. With V trimmed by 4 bases and J by 3 bases, 7 bases remained unmatched. Looked up from germline, CDR1 is SGHNT and CDR2 is YYREEE (reference sequence). The CDR3 sequence: CASSPRTSLYEQYV. The CDR3 nucleotides are TGTGCCAGCAGCCCCAGGACTAGTCTCTACGAGCAGTACGTC.

This rearrangement joins TRBV5-6 to TRBJ2-7; TRBD2 matches at 8 bases. The CDR3 extends over 16 amino acids. The V segment lost 3 bases and the J segment 0 bases; nucleotides outside the gene matches: 8. CDR1 and CDR2 from the germline V gene are SGHDT and YYEEEE. Here the CDR3 DNA reads TGTGCCAGCAGCTCTCCGGGGGGGACGAGCTCCTACGAGCAGTACGTC. Translating it yields CASSSPGGTSSYEQYV.

The genes are TRBV11-2 and TRBJ2-2; D not certain. V was pared by 7 bases and J by 4 bases, with 10 bases between. CDR3 size: 13 residues. Germline values: CDR1 SGHAT, CDR2 FQNNGV. DNA of the CDR3: TGTGCCAGCAACCTTTTTGGCACCGGGGAGCTGTTTTTT. Translated, it gives CASNLFGTGELFF. The variable domain in full, with the rest retrieved from reference TRBV11-2 and TRBJ2-2, is EAGVAQSPRYKIIEKRQSVAFWCNPISGHATLYWYQQILGQGPKLLIQFQNNGVVDDSQLPKDRFSAERLKGVDSTLKIQPAKLEDSAVYLCASNLFGTGELFFGEGSRLTVL.

The chain recombines TRBV28 with TRBJ2-6; D is ambiguous. The CDR3 extends over 13 amino acids. V was shortened by 6 bases and J by 6 bases, with 9 bases between the two germline ends. Germline CDR1 reads MDHEN; CDR2 reads SYDVKM. The CDR3 DNA reads as TGTGCCAGCAGAGTGGCGGCGGCCAACGTCCTGACTTTC. It codes for CASRVAAANVLTF.

This chain links TRBV27 with TRBJ1-5; unclear D gene. Trimming removed 2 bases at V and 9 bases at J, with 23 bases between. Germline V gene data show CDR1 as MNHEY and CDR2 as SMNVEV (reference sequence). The length of the CDR3 is 17 residues. In DNA form, the CDR3 reads TGTGCCAGCAGTTTAGGGTATAGGGCCCAGGATATCGCGCCCCAGCATTTT. Its translation: CASSLGYRAQDIAPQHF.

This chain connects TRBV25-1 to TRBJ2-1, with D maybe TRBD1 (5 bases). V shed 11 bases and J shed 12 bases, with 23 bases lying between them. Germline-derived CDR1 and CDR2 are MGHDK and SYGVNS. CDR3 size: 13 residues. The CDR3 bases are TGTGCCGACGACAGTTGGACGGATCGTGGGCAGTTCTTC. It is translated as CADDSWTDRGQFF.

The chain links TRBV20-1 to TRBJ2-3, with 8 bases fitting TRBD1. The CDR3 extends over 13 amino acids. Germline V gene sequence: CDR1 DFQATT, CDR2 SNEGSKA (reference sequence). V trimming: 5 bases; J trimming: 3 bases; junction bases outside the gene matches: 4. The CDR3 loop is CSADHRGTDTQYF. DNA of the CDR3: TGCAGTGCTGACCACAGGGGGACAGATACGCAGTATTTT.

The count of this clonotype is one. This chain joins TRBV6-2 or TRBV6-3 and TRBJ2-7, with D possibly TRBD2 on 5 matching bases. The CDR3 totals 13 residues. Per germline, CDR1 MNHEY and CDR2 SVGEGT. V lost 6 bases, J lost 6 bases, and 15 bases lay in between. The CDR3 DNA reads as TGTGCCAGCAGCCATCGAGCTGAGGGCGAGCAGTACTTC. Protein sequence: CASSHRAEGEQYF.

This clonotype was seen only once. The chain is built from TRBV28 and TRBJ1-5; 9 positions match TRBD1. Germline V lookup: CDR1 MDHEN, CDR2 SYDVKM. The length of the CDR3 is 14 residues. Unmatched junction bases numbered 7, after V lost 6 bases and J lost 7 bases. CDR3: CASSIQGARQPQHF. The CDR3 DNA reads TGTGCCAGCAGCATACAGGGGGCAAGACAGCCCCAGCATTTT.

The CDR3 DNA reads as TGCGCCAGCAGCCAAGACCCATCGGGGATGGACATTCAGTACTTC. This encodes CASSQDPSGMDIQYF. The V call is TRBV4-3, the J call TRBJ2-4, with D possibly matching TRBD2 (5 bases). V was clipped by 0 bases and J by 8 bases, with 14 bases between them. Germline V gene sequence: CDR1 LGHNA, CDR2 YSLEER. The CDR3 has 15 residues.

The genes are TRBV7-2 and TRBJ2-3, with 9 bases lining up with TRBD1. CDR1 and CDR2 (germline): SGHTA, FQGNSA. The CDR3 runs 15 residues. Losses at the gene ends were 4 bases for V and 2 bases for J; bases not matched to a gene: 4. The CDR3 sequence is CASSWRTGDTDTQYF. The CDR3, as DNA: TGTGCCAGCAGCTGGCGGACAGGGGACACAGATACGCAGTATTTT.

The V call is TRBV3-1, the J call TRBJ2-7; unclear D gene. Per the germline V gene, CDR1 is LGHDT and CDR2 is YNNKEL (reference sequence). Trimming pared 0 bases from V and 2 bases from J, leaving 8 bases between. This CDR3 has 14 amino acids. The CDR3 DNA reads TGTGCCAGCAGCCAAGATTACAACACCTACGAGCAGTACTTC. Residues: CASSQDYNTYEQYF.

The chain uses TRBV20-1 and TRBJ2-3, with 9 positions matching TRBD1. Unmatched junction bases numbered 5, after V lost 0 bases and J lost 1 base. This CDR3 comprises 16 residues. The V gene's germline CDR1 is DFQATT and CDR2 SNEGSKA (reference sequence). The CDR3 protein is CSARDRQGERTDTQYF. The CDR3 DNA follows: TGCAGTGCTAGAGATAGACAGGGGGAACGCACAGATACGCAGTATTTT.

The J gene is TRBJ2-1, the V gene TRBV20-1; D may be TRBD2 (6 bases). The CDR3 length is 13 residues. Germline loops: CDR1 DFQATT, CDR2 SNEGSKA (reference sequence). V was pared by 3 bases and J by 4 bases, with 10 bases between. CDR3 residues: CSARTGLYNEQFF. DNA of the CDR3: TGCAGTGCTAGGACGGGACTTTACAATGAGCAGTTCTTC.

The rearrangement uses TRBV3-1 and TRBJ2-1; TRBD1 matches 8 bases. The ends lost 0 bases at V and 7 bases at J; junction bases unmatched: 5. Germline lookup yields CDR1 LGHDT and CDR2 YNNKEL (reference sequence). This CDR3 is built from 15 residues. CDR3 sequence: CASSQEGTGHNEQFF. The CDR3 nucleotides read TGTGCCAGCAGCCAAGAAGGGACAGGACATAATGAGCAGTTCTTC.

The genes are TRBV4-3 and TRBJ2-3; TRBD2 aligns across 8 bases. This CDR3 comprises 16 residues. Germline lookup yields CDR1 LGHNA and CDR2 YSLEER. Trimming took 1 base from V and 4 from J; bases not matched to a gene: 7. CDR3 nucleotide sequence: TGCGCCAGCAGCCAAGTTTCTAGCGGGTCTTCAGATACGCAGTATTTT. Translated: CASSQVSSGSSDTQYF.

This clonotype was picked up a small number of times. V and J are TRBV7-6 and TRBJ2-3, with no clear D. The germline CDR1 and CDR2 sequences are SGHVS and FNYEAQ. The CDR3 has 15 residues. Trimming took off 6 bases at V and 1 base at J, with 14 bases between the two ends. The CDR3 here is CASRPLARGTDTQYF. The CDR3 DNA is TGTGCCAGCAGACCCCTGGCTAGGGGCACAGATACGCAGTATTTT.

The chain recombines TRBV20-1 with TRBJ2-7; possibly TRBD2 for D (6 bases). This CDR3 has 11 residues. Germline V gene lookup returns CDR1 DFQATT and CDR2 SNEGSKA (reference sequence). The ends were cut back, 6 bases at V and 5 bases at J, with 11 bases in the middle. The CDR3: CSAQWGDEQYF. The CDR3, as DNA: TGCAGTGCCCAGTGGGGGGACGAGCAGTACTTC.

This chain links TRBV30 with TRBJ1-2; D is possibly TRBD1 (5 bases). This CDR3 region has 15 residues. Germline V CDR1 and CDR2: GTSNPN, SVGIG (reference sequence). Trimming took 2 bases from V and 8 from J, leaving 21 bases between them. The CDR3 DNA sequence: TGTGCCTGGAGTCAGGGAAACCAGGCCTTCGGCGGCTACACCTTC. Protein: CAWSQGNQAFGGYTF.

The chain couples TRBV20-1 to TRBJ2-1; D is uncertain. The V gene's germline CDR1 is DFQATT and CDR2 SNEGSKA (reference sequence). This CDR3 contains 9 residues. Here the CDR3 DNA reads TGCACCCCACATGATGAGCAGTTCTTC. Translating gives CTPHDEQFF.

This clonotype was detected once. V is TRBV5-1 and J is TRBJ1-1, with no clear D. The CDR3 extends over 14 amino acids. Germline assignment: CDR1 SGHRS and CDR2 YFSETQ. Trimming stripped 0 bases from V and 0 bases from J, with 6 bases between. CDR3 nucleotides: TGCGCCAGCAGCTTGGCCGCGTTGAACACTGAAGCTTTCTTT. This translates into CASSLAALNTEAFF.

The chain carries TRBV11-2 and TRBJ2-7, with D uncertain. This CDR3 has 13 residues. Germline loops: CDR1 SGHAT, CDR2 FQNNGV. V shed 0 bases and J shed 9 bases, with 12 bases lying between them. The CDR3 spells CASSLEYPTGQYF. The CDR3 DNA reads as TGTGCCAGCAGCTTAGAATACCCGACCGGGCAGTACTTC. Looking up the rest from reference TRBV11-2 and TRBJ2-7 gives the full variable domain: EAGVAQSPRYKIIEKRQSVAFWCNPISGHATLYWYQQILGQGPKLLIQFQNNGVVDDSQLPKDRFSAERLKGVDSTLKIQPAKLEDSAVYLCASSLEYPTGQYFGPGTRLTVT.

The rearrangement links TRBV29-1 to TRBJ2-1; TRBD2 matches 11 bases. The CDR3 contains 15 residues. Unmatched junction bases numbered 8, after V lost 4 bases and J lost 6 bases. Germline V lookup: CDR1 SQVTM, CDR2 ANQGSEA. CDR3 in amino acids: CSVGLLAGVGNEQFF. DNA for the CDR3: TGCAGCGTTGGCTTACTAGCGGGAGTAGGCAATGAGCAGTTCTTC.

The chain combines TRBV5-4 with TRBJ2-5, with D perhaps matching TRBD1 (5 bases). V was trimmed by 0 bases and J by 2 bases, leaving 8 bases between them. Per germline, CDR1 SGHNT and CDR2 YYREEE (reference sequence). CDR3 length equals 14 residues. CDR3 sequence: CASSLEPGQETQYF. The CDR3 nucleotides read TGTGCCAGCAGCTTGGAGCCAGGGCAAGAGACCCAGTACTTC.

The chain carries TRBV2 and TRBJ1-6; a possible D gene is TRBD1 (5 bases). This CDR3 is 14 amino acids long. Germline V gene lookup returns CDR1 SNHLY and CDR2 FYNNEI. The V end lost 3 bases, the J end lost 7 bases, and 10 bases lay between the germline ends. The CDR3 bases are TGTGCCAGCAGTGAGGGGCAGTGGAATTCACCCCTCCACTTT. It codes for CASSEGQWNSPLHF.